This is a list of T cell receptor beta chains from one sample in a study of cytomegalovirus exposure and HLA in healthy donors. Only in-frame clones appear in the TCRdb table, and some are missing; sequencing was by immunoSEQ multiplex PCR. The sample lists approximately 140,000 clones; 79% were seen once. The sample comprised PBMCs. The receptors originated from a man aged 50 to 60 in good health and CMV-seropositive. CDR3s include the opening cysteine and the closing phenylalanine or tryptophan. Size tells how often a clone was seen (once, few, many) or the class of an expanded clone, and some rows leave it out.

-	TRBV30	TRBJ1-6	CAWSLGTYHSPLHF
-	TRBV11-2	TRBJ2-7	CACGGSGELTYEQYF
-	TRBV11-2	TRBJ2-3	CASSLEWKRGSTDTQYF
-	TRBV6-6	TRBJ2-2	CASTGLNTGELFF
-	TRBV5-1	TRBJ1-1	CASSSQSGTEAFF
-	TRBV7-9	TRBJ2-3	CSSSSRDSSSTDTQYF
-	TRBV2	TRBJ2-7	CASRTGGHEQYF
-	TRBV10-3	TRBJ2-2	CAISPTENTGELFF
few	TRBV10-1	TRBJ2-3	CASSAGLAGDTQYF
-	TRBV7-9	TRBJ2-2	CASSSLSGLTGELFF
-	TRBV28	-	CASSSSPGTGDPYEQYF
-	TRBV6-4	TRBJ2-3	CASSDSGGDTQYF
-	TRBV4-2	TRBJ2-3	CASSQETSGIPDTQYF
-	TRBV28	TRBJ2-7	CASSLPLSEQYF
few	TRBV28	TRBJ2-7	CAAGGGYEQYF